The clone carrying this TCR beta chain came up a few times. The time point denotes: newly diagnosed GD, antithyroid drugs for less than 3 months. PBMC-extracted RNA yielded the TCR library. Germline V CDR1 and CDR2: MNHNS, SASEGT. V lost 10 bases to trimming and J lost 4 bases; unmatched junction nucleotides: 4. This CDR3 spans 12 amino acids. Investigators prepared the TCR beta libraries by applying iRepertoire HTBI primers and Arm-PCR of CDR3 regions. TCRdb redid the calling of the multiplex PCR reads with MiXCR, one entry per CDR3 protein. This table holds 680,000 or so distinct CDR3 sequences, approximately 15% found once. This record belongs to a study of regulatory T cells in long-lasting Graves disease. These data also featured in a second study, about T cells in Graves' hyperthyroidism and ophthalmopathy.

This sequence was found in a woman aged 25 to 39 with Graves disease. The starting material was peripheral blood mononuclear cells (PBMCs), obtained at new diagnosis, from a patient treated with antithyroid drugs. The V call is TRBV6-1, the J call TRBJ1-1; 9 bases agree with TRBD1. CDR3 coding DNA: TGTGCCAACAGGGGGCTTGGCACTGAAGCTTTCTTT. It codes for CANRGLGTEAFF.